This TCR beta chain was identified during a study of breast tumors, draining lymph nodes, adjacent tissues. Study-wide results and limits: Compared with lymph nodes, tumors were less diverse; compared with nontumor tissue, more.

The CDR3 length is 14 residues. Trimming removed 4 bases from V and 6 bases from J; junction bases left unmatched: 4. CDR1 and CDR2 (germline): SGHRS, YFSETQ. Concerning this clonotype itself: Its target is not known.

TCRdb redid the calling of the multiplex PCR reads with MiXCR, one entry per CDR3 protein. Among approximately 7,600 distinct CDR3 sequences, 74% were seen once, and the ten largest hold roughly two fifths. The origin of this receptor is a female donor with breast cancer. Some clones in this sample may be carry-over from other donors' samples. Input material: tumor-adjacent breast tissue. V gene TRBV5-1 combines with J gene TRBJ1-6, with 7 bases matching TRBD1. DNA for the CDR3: TGCGCCAGCAGCGTGGGACAGTTTAATTCACCCCTCCACTTT. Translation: CASSVGQFNSPLHF.